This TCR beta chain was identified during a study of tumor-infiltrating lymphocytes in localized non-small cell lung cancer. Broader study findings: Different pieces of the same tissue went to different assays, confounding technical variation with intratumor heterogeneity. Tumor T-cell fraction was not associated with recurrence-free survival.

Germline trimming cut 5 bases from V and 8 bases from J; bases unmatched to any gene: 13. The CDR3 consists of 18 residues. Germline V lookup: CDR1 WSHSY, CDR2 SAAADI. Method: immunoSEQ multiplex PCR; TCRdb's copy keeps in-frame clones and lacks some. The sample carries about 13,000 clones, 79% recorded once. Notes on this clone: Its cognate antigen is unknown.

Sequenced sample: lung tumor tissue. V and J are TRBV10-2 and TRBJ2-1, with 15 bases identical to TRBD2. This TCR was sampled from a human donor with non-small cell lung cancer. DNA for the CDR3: TGCGCCAGCAGTAGATCCGGGACTAGCGGGAGGTGGGGGGATGAGCAGTTCTTC. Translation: CASSRSGTSGRWGDEQFF.